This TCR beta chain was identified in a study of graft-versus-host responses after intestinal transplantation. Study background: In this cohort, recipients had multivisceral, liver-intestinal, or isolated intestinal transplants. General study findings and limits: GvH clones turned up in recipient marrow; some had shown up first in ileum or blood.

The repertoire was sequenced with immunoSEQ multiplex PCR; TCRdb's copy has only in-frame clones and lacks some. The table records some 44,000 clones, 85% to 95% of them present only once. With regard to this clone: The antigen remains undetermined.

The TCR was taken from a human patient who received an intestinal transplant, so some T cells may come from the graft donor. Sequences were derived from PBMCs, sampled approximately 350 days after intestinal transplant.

The DNA of the CDR3 is TGTGCCAGCAGTTCGGGGTGGACGGGTTCTGTTGCTTTCTTT. This encodes CASSSGWTGSVAFF. The chain employs TRBV7-6 and TRBJ1-1; D is unresolved. Per germline, CDR1 SGHVS and CDR2 FNYEAQ. The CDR3 has 14 amino acids. Deletions cut 6 bases from V and 11 bases from J, with 22 bases between.